Listed here are 30 T cell receptor beta chains from one sample, sequenced in a study of OX40 agonist ivuxolimab in advanced cancers. Library preparation used the immunoSEQ multiplex PCR assay. TCRdb obtained this table from immuneACCESS and retained in-frame rearrangements with V and J assigned. These tables miss some clones; where compared with another copy, unresolved V genes account for less than half of the shortfall, and the remainder is unexplained. This sample has around 84,000 clones in its table, and 75% to 95% of those were observed once. The ten biggest clones cover around 0.43% of the sample. The source material was CD4+ or CD8+ T cells sorted from blood, sampled in a trial of the OX40 agonist ivuxolimab. These receptors were collected from an adult with an advanced solid tumor such as melanoma, head and neck, liver or kidney cancer.

This clone was seen only once. This chain uses TRBV10-3 with TRBJ1-2; 7 bases line up with TRBD1. CDR1 and CDR2 from the germline V gene are ENHRY and SYGVKD. CDR3 length: 16 residues. J lost 4 bases, V lost 3 bases, and 11 bases had no gene match. CDR3 in amino acids: CAISDSTGAQLYGYTF. CDR3 DNA sequence: TGTGCCATCAGTGATTCAACAGGGGCCCAACTCTATGGCTACACCTTC.

This chain uses TRBV5-6 with TRBJ2-7; D possibly matches TRBD1 or TRBD2 (5 bases each). The V end lost 0 bases, the J end lost 2 bases, and 12 bases lay between the germline ends. Germline CDR1 SGHDT, CDR2 YYEEEE. The CDR3 is made up of 15 amino acids. In DNA, the CDR3 is TGTGCCAGCAGCTTGGGGGGGAAGAGCACCTACGAGCAGTACTTC. This encodes CASSLGGKSTYEQYF.

The genes are TRBV5-1 and TRBJ2-3; a weak D match, TRBD2 (6 bases). V gave up 1 base and J gave up 6 bases, with 21 bases separating them. Germline CDR1 reads SGHRS; CDR2 reads YFSETQ. The CDR3 sequence is 17 residues long. The CDR3 nucleotides are TGCGCCAGCAGCTTGCAGGGCGCTAGCGTCCCCCTGGATACGCAGTATTTT. This gives the protein CASSLQGASVPLDTQYF.

The J gene is TRBJ1-2, the V gene TRBV6-1; no clear D gene. The CDR3 sequence is 14 residues long. Looked up from germline, CDR1 is MNHNS and CDR2 is SASEGT. Trimming left V 1 base short and J 8 bases short, with 14 bases between. The CDR3 loop reads CASSEGLAAGGYTF. CDR3 nucleotide sequence: TGTGCCAGCAGTGAAGGGCTAGCCGCTGGGGGCTACACCTTC.

CDR3 loop: CASSGGGPVLHF. As DNA, the CDR3 is TGTGCCAGCAGCGGTGGGGGCCCCGTCCTCCACTTT. The chain links TRBV5-4 to TRBJ1-6, with D possibly being TRBD1 (6 bases). Germline V lookup: CDR1 SGHNT, CDR2 YYREEE (reference sequence). The CDR3 totals 12 residues. Between the trimmed V and J ends, which lost 4 bases and 15 bases, there was a span of 14 bases.

J is TRBJ2-1 and V is TRBV5-1, with 7 bases fitting TRBD1. Germline lookup yields CDR1 SGHRS and CDR2 YFSETQ. The CDR3 covers 16 residues. The trim removed 0 bases at V and 0 bases at J, leaving 3 bases unmatched. The CDR3 spells CASSLDPGGSYNEQFF. The DNA for the CDR3 is TGCGCCAGCAGCTTGGACCCAGGGGGCTCCTACAATGAGCAGTTCTTC. The full variable domain, in which reference TRBV5-1 and TRBJ2-1 provide the parts outside the CDR3, is KAGVTQTPRYLIKTRGQQVTLSCSPISGHRSVSWYQQTPGQGLQFLFEYFSETQRNKGNFPGRFSGRQFSNSRSEMNVSTLELGDSALYLCASSLDPGGSYNEQFFGPGTRLTVL.

The rearrangement links TRBV5-4 to TRBJ2-7; TRBD2 aligns across 11 bases. CDR1 and CDR2 from the germline V gene are SGHNT and YYREEE (reference sequence). The CDR3 length is 13 residues. Germline trimming cut 2 bases from V and 6 bases from J; bases unmatched to any gene: 1. In nucleotides, the CDR3 is TGTGCCAGCAGCTTACTAGCGGGAGTCGAGCAGTACTTC. Translating it yields CASSLLAGVEQYF.

V is TRBV30 and J is TRBJ2-2; 9 bases are shared with TRBD1. The germline gives CDR1 GTSNPN, CDR2 SVGIG (reference sequence). V lost 2 bases, J lost 3 bases, and 7 bases stayed unmatched. The CDR3 length is 16 residues. CDR3 sequence reads: CAWSRGQGGYTGELFF. CDR3 nucleotides: TGTGCCTGGAGTAGGGGACAGGGAGGGTACACCGGGGAGCTGTTTTTT. The complete variable domain, with remaining parts taken from reference TRBV30 and TRBJ2-2, reads SQTIHQWPATLVQPVGSPLSLECTVEGTSNPNLYWYRQAAGRGLQLLFYSVGIGQISSEVPQNLSASRPQDRQFILSSKKLLLSDSGFYLCAWSRGQGGYTGELFFGEGSRLTVL.

This sequence joins TRBV19 and TRBJ2-7, with TRBD2 identical over 8 bases. V was clipped by 3 bases and J by 0 bases; unmatched bases: 4. There are 15 residues in the CDR3. Per the germline V gene, CDR1 is LNHDA and CDR2 is SQIVND (reference sequence). CDR3 sequence: CASSIGAGGSYEQYF. The CDR3 DNA sequence: TGTGCCAGTAGTATTGGCGCGGGGGGCTCCTACGAGCAGTACTTC. The variable domain in full, completed from reference TRBV19 and TRBJ2-7, reads DGGITQSPKYLFRKEGQNVTLSCEQNLNHDAMYWYRQDPGQGLRLIYYSQIVNDFQKGDIAEGYSVSREKKESFPLTVTSAQKNPTAFYLCASSIGAGGSYEQYFGPGTRLTVT.

The genes are TRBV7-8 and TRBJ2-1; 10 bases are shared with TRBD2. The CDR3 has 15 amino acids. Germline V gives CDR1 SGHVS, CDR2 FQNEAQ. Trimming took 5 bases from V and 4 from J; bases not matched to a gene: 5. CDR3 in DNA: TGTGCCAGCAGCCCACTAGCGGGGCCTTACAATGAGCAGTTCTTC. It encodes CASSPLAGPYNEQFF.

The chain uses TRBV6-6 and TRBJ2-7; 9 nucleotides match TRBD2. CDR1 is MNHNY, CDR2 SVGAGI, per germline (reference sequence). The length of the CDR3 is 15 residues. With 2 bases clipped from V and 4 bases from J, the junction kept 6 bases outside the gene matches. CDR3: CASSYALAGGYEQYF. In DNA form, the CDR3 reads TGTGCCAGCAGTTACGCCCTGGCGGGGGGGTACGAGCAGTACTTC.

This chain connects TRBV9 to TRBJ2-2, with D tentatively TRBD2 (5 bases). Trimming pared 3 bases from V and 4 bases from J, leaving 16 bases between. Per the germline V gene, CDR1 is SGDLS and CDR2 is YYNGEE. CDR3 size: 16 residues. The DNA for the CDR3 is TGTGCCAGCAGCGGCCGACGAGGGCCGTCCACCGGGGAGCTGTTTTTT. It codes for CASSGRRGPSTGELFF.

The chain uses TRBV6-5 and TRBJ2-2; 10 nucleotides match TRBD1. Germline-derived CDR1 and CDR2 are MNHEY and SVGAGI. The CDR3 is 14 residues long. J lost 6 bases, V lost 10 bases, and 8 bases had no gene match. The DNA for the CDR3 is TGTGCCACGAAGGGACAGGGGAGCCCCGGGGAGCTGTTTTTT. Residues: CATKGQGSPGELFF.

This chain uses TRBV28 with TRBJ1-3; TRBD1 agrees at 9 bases. Germline CDR1 is MDHEN and CDR2 is SYDVKM. The CDR3 has 16 amino acids. The V segment lost 5 bases and the J segment 0 bases; nucleotides outside the gene matches: 5. The CDR3 sequence: CASSQGQGSSGNTIYF. The CDR3 DNA is TGTGCCAGCAGTCAGGGACAGGGAAGCTCTGGAAACACCATATATTTT.

This clone was observed once. This chain uses TRBV6-6 with TRBJ2-3, with D unclear. This CDR3 contains 10 residues. Deletions cut 8 bases from V and 8 bases from J, with 8 bases between. Germline lookup yields CDR1 MNHNY and CDR2 SVGAGI (reference sequence). The CDR3 is CASVGVTQYF. In DNA, the CDR3 is TGTGCCAGCGTGGGTGTTACGCAGTATTTT.

The chain couples TRBV2 to TRBJ2-5, with D perhaps TRBD2 (6 bases). Between the trimmed V and J ends, which lost 7 bases and 5 bases, there was a span of 17 bases. Germline CDR1 reads SNHLY; CDR2 reads FYNNEI. There are 14 residues in the CDR3. CDR3 region: CASTLGSGVETQYF. CDR3 nucleotides: TGTGCCAGCACCCTGGGGTCGGGGGTGGAGACCCAGTACTTC.

The chain carries TRBV5-1 and TRBJ2-3; D is undetermined. Germline V CDR1 and CDR2: SGHRS, YFSETQ. Between the trimmed V and J ends, which lost 0 bases and 4 bases, there was a span of 6 bases. The CDR3 length is 13 residues. CDR3 residues: CASSLEGSDTQYF. The CDR3 coding sequence is TGCGCCAGCAGCTTGGAAGGGTCAGATACGCAGTATTTT.

This chain connects TRBV2 to TRBJ2-3; TRBD2 aligns across 7 bases. Looked up from germline, CDR1 is SNHLY and CDR2 is FYNNEI. V gave up 4 bases and J gave up 4 bases; unmatched junction bases: 8. The CDR3 runs 15 residues. CDR3 residues: CASSGGGSGADTQYF. The CDR3 nucleotides are TGTGCCAGCAGTGGTGGCGGGAGTGGGGCAGATACGCAGTATTTT.

This clone was counted a single time. The genes are TRBV28 and TRBJ2-1; 9 nucleotides align to TRBD1. V was pared by 7 bases and J by 7 bases, with 5 bases of the junction left unmatched. CDR1 and CDR2 (germline): MDHEN, SYDVKM. The CDR3 consists of 13 residues. The CDR3 loop reads CASIQGARNEQFF. CDR3 coding DNA: TGTGCCAGCATACAGGGGGCGCGAAATGAGCAGTTCTTC.

The CDR3 here is CASREISGNTIYF. The CDR3 coding sequence is TGTGCCAGCAGGGAAATTTCTGGAAACACCATATATTTT. This sequence joins TRBV2 and TRBJ1-3; the D is unclear. Looked up from germline, CDR1 is SNHLY and CDR2 is FYNNEI. Trimming pared 6 bases from V and 1 base from J, leaving 7 bases between. This CDR3 spans 13 amino acids.

The chain couples TRBV19 to TRBJ2-1; D might be TRBD2 (7 bases). The CDR3 contains 14 residues. V shed 6 bases and J shed 3 bases, with 12 bases lying between them. Germline V gene sequence: CDR1 LNHDA, CDR2 SQIVND (reference sequence). CDR3 DNA sequence: TGTGCCAGTAGAAGGGGGAGGGACTACAATGAGCAGTTCTTC. This encodes CASRRGRDYNEQFF.

This CDR3 reads CASSIGTTGYTF. DNA of the CDR3: TGTGCCAGTAGCATCGGGACGACGGGCTACACCTTC. This sequence joins TRBV19 and TRBJ1-2; D perhaps matches TRBD1 (5 bases). The CDR3 is made up of 12 amino acids. Germline lookup yields CDR1 LNHDA and CDR2 SQIVND (reference sequence). The germline V and J ends were trimmed by 6 bases and 8 bases, with 13 bases remaining between them.

V and J are TRBV7-9 and TRBJ2-5, with a possible D match to TRBD2 (7 bases). CDR1 SEHNR and CDR2 FQNEAQ come from the germline V gene (reference sequence). This CDR3 has 14 residues. The germline V and J ends were trimmed by 7 bases and 1 base, with 13 bases remaining between them. The CDR3 bases are TGTGCCAGCACAGACGCGGGGGCCCAAGAGACCCAGTACTTC. Translated, it gives CASTDAGAQETQYF.

V is TRBV11-2 and J is TRBJ1-4; 7 positions agree with TRBD1. In germline, CDR1 is SGHAT, CDR2 FQNNGV. The CDR3 consists of 16 residues. Trimming cost V 5 bases and J 0 bases; bases outside gene matches: 6. The CDR3 nucleotides are TGTGCCAGCAGCCAGGGACAGACCTCAACTAATGAAAAACTGTTTTTT. This translates into CASSQGQTSTNEKLFF.

This chain joins TRBV27 and TRBJ1-1, with D possibly TRBD1 on 6 matching bases. The CDR3 is made up of 16 amino acids. Germline CDR1 and CDR2: MNHEY and SMNVEV (reference sequence). V shed 2 bases and J shed 6 bases, with 19 bases lying between them. The CDR3 spells CASSLRRGPPLAEAFF. As DNA, the CDR3 is TGTGCCAGCAGTTTAAGGCGGGGGCCTCCTCTCGCTGAAGCTTTCTTT.

The gene calls are TRBV5-4 and TRBJ2-1, with TRBD2 identical over 10 bases. The CDR3 totals 15 residues. V lost 0 bases, J lost 5 bases, and 2 bases stayed unmatched. The germline gives CDR1 SGHNT, CDR2 YYREEE (reference sequence). CDR3 nucleotides: TGTGCCAGCAGCTTGGTTAGCGGGGGGCACAATGAGCAGTTCTTC. Translating gives CASSLVSGGHNEQFF.

The chain recombines TRBV2 with TRBJ2-3, with TRBD2 identical over 8 bases. This CDR3 spans 15 amino acids. Germline V gives CDR1 SNHLY, CDR2 FYNNEI. Trimming removed 3 bases from V and 6 bases from J; junction bases left unmatched: 8. CDR3 coding DNA: TGTGCCAGCAGTGATCAGGGACTAGGGGGGGATACGCAGTATTTT. Translation: CASSDQGLGGDTQYF.

J is TRBJ2-7 and V is TRBV29-1; D uncertain. V was cut by 4 bases and J by 0 bases, with 10 bases left in between. This CDR3 is built from 13 residues. The germline gives CDR1 SQVTM, CDR2 ANQGSEA. CDR3 loop: CSVVAWSSYEQYF. The CDR3, as DNA: TGCAGCGTTGTGGCCTGGAGCTCCTACGAGCAGTACTTC.

The rearrangement uses TRBV27 and TRBJ2-3, with D unresolved. From germline, CDR1 is MNHEY and CDR2 SMNVEV (reference sequence). This CDR3 is built from 16 residues. The germline V and J ends were trimmed by 4 bases and 0 bases, with 14 bases remaining between them. In DNA, the CDR3 is TGTGCCAGCAGTTCGTTGTACAGCCGGAGCACAGATACGCAGTATTTT. As protein: CASSSLYSRSTDTQYF.

V gene TRBV4-1 combines with J gene TRBJ2-5, with D unresolved. This CDR3 has 14 residues. V lost 5 bases and J 5 bases, leaving 15 bases between the germline ends. CDR1 and CDR2 (germline): MGHRA, YSYEKL. CDR3 loop: CASSAPSVGETQYF. In DNA, the CDR3 is TGCGCCAGCAGCGCCCCTTCGGTGGGGGAGACCCAGTACTTC.